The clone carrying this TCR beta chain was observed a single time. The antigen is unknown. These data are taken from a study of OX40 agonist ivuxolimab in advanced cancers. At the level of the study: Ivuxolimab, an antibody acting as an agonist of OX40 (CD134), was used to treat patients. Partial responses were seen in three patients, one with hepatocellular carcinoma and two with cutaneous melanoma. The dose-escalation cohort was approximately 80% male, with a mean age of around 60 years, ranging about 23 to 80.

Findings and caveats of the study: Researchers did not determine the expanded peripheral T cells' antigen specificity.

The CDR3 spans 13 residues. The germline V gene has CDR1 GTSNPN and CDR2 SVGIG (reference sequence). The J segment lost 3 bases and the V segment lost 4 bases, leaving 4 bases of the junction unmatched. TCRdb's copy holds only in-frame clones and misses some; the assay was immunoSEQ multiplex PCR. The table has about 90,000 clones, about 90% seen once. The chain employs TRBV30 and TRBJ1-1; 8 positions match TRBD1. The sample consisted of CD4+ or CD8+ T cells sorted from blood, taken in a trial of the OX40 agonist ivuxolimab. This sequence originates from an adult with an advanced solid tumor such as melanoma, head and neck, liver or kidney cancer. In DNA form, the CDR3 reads TGTGCCTGGACGGGACAGGCGGACACTGAAGCTTTCTTT. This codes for CAWTGQADTEAFF.